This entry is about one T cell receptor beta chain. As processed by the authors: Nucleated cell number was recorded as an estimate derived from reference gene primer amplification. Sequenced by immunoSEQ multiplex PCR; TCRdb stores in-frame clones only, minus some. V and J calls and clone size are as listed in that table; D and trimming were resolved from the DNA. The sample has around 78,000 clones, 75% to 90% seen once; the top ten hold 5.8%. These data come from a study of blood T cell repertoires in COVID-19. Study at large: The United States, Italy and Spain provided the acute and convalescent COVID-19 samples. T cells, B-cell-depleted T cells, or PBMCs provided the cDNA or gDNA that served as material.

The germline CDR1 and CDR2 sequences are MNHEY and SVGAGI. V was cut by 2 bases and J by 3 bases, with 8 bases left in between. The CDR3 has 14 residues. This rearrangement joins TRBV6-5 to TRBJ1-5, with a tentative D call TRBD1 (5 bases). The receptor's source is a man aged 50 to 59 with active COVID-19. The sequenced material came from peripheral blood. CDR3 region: CASSYADNNQPQHF. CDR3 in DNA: TGTGCCAGCAGTTACGCGGACAACAATCAGCCCCAGCATTTT.